This T cell receptor (beta chain) was observed in a study of blood T cell repertoires in COVID-19. About the study: Donors in the United States, Italy and Spain gave samples during acute or convalescent COVID-19. The analysed material was cDNA or gDNA that came from T cells, B-cell-depleted T cells, or PBMCs.

In the authors' methods: Estimation of nucleated cell counts relied on the amplification of reference gene primers. Using immunoSEQ multiplex PCR, the repertoire was profiled, and TCRdb retains in-frame clones only, with some absent. That table is the source of V, J and clone size, and D and trimming were worked out from the DNA. The table lists more than 200,000 clones, approximately 81% of them singletons. The CDR3 has 13 residues. Trimming removed 7 bases at V and 4 bases at J, with 12 bases between. Germline-derived CDR1 and CDR2 are SGHTA and FQGNSA. The sequenced sample was peripheral blood. The V gene is TRBV7-2, the J gene TRBJ2-3, with D unclear. This clonotype was sampled from an elderly woman with acute or convalescent COVID-19. The CDR3 DNA reads as TGTGCCAGCACCTTCGGGTGGTCAGATACGCAGTATTTT. As protein: CASTFGWSDTQYF.